This T cell receptor (beta chain) came from a study of shared clonotypes between healthy human individuals. Libraries were prepared by immunoSEQ multiplex PCR; TCRdb keeps only in-frame clonotypes and omits some of them. The sample has some 2,400,000 clones, 90% to 97% seen once. With V trimmed by 4 bases and J by 4 bases, 2 bases remained unmatched. The CDR3 contains 14 residues. Looked up from germline, CDR1 is MNHNS and CDR2 is SASEGT. Comments on this clone: This same CDR3 is encoded by further DNA sequences in the sample.

The receptor's source is a man younger than 35 in good health. The chain couples TRBV6-1 to TRBJ2-7, with TRBD2 matching 12 bases. The sample taken for sequencing was naive CD4+ T cells sorted from blood. Subset given: CD45RA+ positively selected. The CDR3 sequence: CASSGLAGGYEQYF. Written as DNA, the CDR3 is TGTGCCAGCAGTGGGCTAGCGGGAGGGTACGAGCAGTACTTC.